This TCR beta chain was found in a study of T cells in Graves' hyperthyroidism and ophthalmopathy. The germline V gene has CDR1 DFQATT and CDR2 SNEGSKA (reference sequence). The CDR3 is 15 amino acids. Trimming shortened V by 6 bases and J by 1 base, and 18 bases separated the two germline ends. Amplified TCR beta CDR3 regions came from RNA transcripts. During a first-round RT-PCR of the TCR CDR3, the HTBI primer set was used. TCRdb re-analysed the multiplex PCR reads in MiXCR, keeping a single row per CDR3 protein. The sample lists under 350,000 distinct CDR3 sequences, over 15% seen once, with approximately 54% in the top ten. This clonotype has more than one count but fewer than ten.

The V call is TRBV20-1, the J call TRBJ2-5; perhaps TRBD1 as D (6 bases). The origin of this receptor is a woman aged 50 to 65 with Graves' hyperthyroidism. The sequencing sample was made of blood. This CDR3 reads CSAQLTGDLQETQYF. The CDR3 DNA reads TGCAGTGCCCAGTTGACAGGAGACCTCCAAGAGACCCAGTACTTC.